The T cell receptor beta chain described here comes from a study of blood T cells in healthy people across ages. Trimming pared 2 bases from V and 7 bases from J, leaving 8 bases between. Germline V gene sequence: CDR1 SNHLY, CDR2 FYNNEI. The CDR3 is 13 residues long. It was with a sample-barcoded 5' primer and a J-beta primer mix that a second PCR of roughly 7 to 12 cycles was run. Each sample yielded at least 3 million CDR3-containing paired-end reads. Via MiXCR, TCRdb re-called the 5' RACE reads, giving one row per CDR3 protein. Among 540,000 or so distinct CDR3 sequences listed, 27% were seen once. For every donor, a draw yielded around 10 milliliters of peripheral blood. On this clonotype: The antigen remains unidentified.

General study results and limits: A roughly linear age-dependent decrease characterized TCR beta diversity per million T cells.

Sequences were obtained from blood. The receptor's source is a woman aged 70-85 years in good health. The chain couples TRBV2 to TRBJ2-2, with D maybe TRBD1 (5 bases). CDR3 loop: CASSERTIGELFF. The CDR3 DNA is TGTGCCAGCAGTGAACGGACAATCGGGGAGCTGTTTTTT.